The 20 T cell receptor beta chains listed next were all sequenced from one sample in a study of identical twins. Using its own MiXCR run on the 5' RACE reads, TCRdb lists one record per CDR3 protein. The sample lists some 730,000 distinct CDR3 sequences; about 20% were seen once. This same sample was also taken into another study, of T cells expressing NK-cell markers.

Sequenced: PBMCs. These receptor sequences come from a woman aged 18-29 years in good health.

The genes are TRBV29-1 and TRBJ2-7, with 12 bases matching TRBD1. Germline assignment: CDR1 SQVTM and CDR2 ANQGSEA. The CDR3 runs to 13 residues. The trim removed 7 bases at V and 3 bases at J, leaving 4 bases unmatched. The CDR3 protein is CSGGTGGYYEQYF. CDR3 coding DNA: TGCAGCGGGGGGACAGGGGGCTACTACGAGCAGTACTTC.

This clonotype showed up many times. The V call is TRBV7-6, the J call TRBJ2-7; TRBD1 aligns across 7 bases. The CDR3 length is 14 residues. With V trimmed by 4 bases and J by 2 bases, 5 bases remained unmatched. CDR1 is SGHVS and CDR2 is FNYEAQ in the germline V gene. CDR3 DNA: TGTGCCAGCAGCTGGACGGGACAGACCTACGAGCAGTACTTC. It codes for CASSWTGQTYEQYF.

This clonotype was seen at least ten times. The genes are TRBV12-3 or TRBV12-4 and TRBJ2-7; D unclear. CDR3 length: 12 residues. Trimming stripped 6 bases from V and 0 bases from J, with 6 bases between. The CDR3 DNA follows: TGTGCCAGCAGCGACAACTCCTACGAGCAGTACTTC. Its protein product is CASSDNSYEQYF.

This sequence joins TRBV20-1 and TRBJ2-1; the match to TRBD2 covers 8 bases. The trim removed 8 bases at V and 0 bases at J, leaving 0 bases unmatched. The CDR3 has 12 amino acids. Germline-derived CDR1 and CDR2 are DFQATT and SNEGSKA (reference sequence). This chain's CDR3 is CSRGGSYNEQFF. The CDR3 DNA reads TGCAGTCGGGGGGGCTCCTACAATGAGCAGTTCTTC.

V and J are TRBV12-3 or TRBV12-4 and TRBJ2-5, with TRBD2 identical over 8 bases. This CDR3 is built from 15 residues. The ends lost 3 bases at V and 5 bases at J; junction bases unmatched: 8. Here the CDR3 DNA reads TGTGCCAGCAGTTTGACAGCGGGGGTCTCGGAGACCCAGTACTTC. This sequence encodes CASSLTAGVSETQYF.

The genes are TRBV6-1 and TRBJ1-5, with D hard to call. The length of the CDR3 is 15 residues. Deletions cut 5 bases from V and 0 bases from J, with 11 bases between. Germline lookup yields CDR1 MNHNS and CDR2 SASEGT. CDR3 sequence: CASSTGPYSNQPQHF. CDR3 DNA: TGTGCCAGCAGTACCGGACCTTATAGCAATCAGCCCCAGCATTTT.

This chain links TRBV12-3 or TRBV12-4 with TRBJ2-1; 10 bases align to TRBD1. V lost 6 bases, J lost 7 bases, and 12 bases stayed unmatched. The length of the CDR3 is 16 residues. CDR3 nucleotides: TGTGCCAGCAGCGGGACCGGGACAGGGGTGATTAATGAGCAGTTCTTC. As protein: CASSGTGTGVINEQFF.

CDR3 region: CASSGGWREQFF. The DNA of the CDR3 is TGTGCCAGCAGTGGTGGGTGGAGGGAGCAGTTCTTC. V usage is TRBV25-1 and J usage is TRBJ2-1; D possibly corresponds to TRBD2 (5 bases). V dropped 4 bases and J dropped 10 bases, with 11 bases sitting between them. The CDR3 sequence is 12 residues long. Germline V gene data show CDR1 as MGHDK and CDR2 as SYGVNS.

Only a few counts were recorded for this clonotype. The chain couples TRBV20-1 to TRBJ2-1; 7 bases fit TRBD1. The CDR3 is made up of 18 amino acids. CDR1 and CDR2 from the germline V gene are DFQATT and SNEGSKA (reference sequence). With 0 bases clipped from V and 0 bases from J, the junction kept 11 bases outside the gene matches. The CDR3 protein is CSARDMLGQVSSYNEQFF. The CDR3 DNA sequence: TGCAGTGCTAGAGATATGCTTGGACAGGTGAGCTCCTACAATGAGCAGTTCTTC.

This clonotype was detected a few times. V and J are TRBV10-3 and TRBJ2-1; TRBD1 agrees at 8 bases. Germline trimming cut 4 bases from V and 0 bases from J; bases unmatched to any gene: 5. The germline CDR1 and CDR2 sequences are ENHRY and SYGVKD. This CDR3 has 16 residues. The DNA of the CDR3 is TGTGCCATCAGTGTTGTGACAGGGGTCTCCTACAATGAGCAGTTCTTC. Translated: CAISVVTGVSYNEQFF.

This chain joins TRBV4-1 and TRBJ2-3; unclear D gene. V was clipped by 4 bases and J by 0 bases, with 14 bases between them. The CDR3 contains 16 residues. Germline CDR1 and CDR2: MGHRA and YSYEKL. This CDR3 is CASSLRTDLSTDTQYF. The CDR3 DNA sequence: TGCGCCAGCAGCCTCCGGACCGATTTAAGCACAGATACGCAGTATTTT.

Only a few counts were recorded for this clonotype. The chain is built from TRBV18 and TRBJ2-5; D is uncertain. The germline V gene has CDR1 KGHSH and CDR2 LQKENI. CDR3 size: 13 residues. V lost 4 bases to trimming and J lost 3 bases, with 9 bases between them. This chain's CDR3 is CASSLLEEETQYF. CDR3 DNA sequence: TGTGCCAGCTCACTTCTAGAAGAAGAGACCCAGTACTTC.

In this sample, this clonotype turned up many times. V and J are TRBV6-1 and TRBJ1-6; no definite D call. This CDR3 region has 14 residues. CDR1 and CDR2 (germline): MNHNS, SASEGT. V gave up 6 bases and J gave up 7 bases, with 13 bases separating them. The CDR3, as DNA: TGTGCCAGCAGACCGGACGGCTCGAATTCACCCCTCCACTTT. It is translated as CASRPDGSNSPLHF.

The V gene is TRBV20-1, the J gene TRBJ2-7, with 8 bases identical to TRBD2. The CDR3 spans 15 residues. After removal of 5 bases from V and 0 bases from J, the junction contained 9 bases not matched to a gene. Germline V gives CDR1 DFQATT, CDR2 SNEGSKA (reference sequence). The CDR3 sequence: CSARPGSGSSYEQYF. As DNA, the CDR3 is TGCAGTGCTCGGCCCGGGAGCGGGAGCTCCTACGAGCAGTACTTC.

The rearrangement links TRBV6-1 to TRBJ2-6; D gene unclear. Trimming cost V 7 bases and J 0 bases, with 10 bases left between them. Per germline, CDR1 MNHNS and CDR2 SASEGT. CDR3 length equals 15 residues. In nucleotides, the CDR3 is TGTGCCAGCAATAGAGCCAGCTCTGGGGCCAACGTCCTGACTTTC. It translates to CASNRASSGANVLTF.

CDR3 bases: TGTGCCAGCGGGGGGGCACCCCTCCACTTT. This codes for CASGGAPLHF. The gene calls are TRBV6-5 and TRBJ1-6; D possibly corresponds to TRBD1 (5 bases). The CDR3 totals 10 residues. Germline V gene sequence: CDR1 MNHEY, CDR2 SVGAGI. Trimming stripped 8 bases from V and 11 bases from J, with 7 bases between.

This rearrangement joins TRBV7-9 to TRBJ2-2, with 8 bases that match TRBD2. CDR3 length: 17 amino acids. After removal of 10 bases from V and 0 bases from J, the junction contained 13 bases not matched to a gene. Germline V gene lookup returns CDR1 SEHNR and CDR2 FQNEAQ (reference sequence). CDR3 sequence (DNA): TGTGCCATGAGCCTGGGACTAGTCCGATCGAACACCGGGGAGCTGTTTTTT. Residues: CAMSLGLVRSNTGELFF.

CDR3 amino acids: CASSLFIDEQFF. For the CDR3, the DNA is TGTGCCAGCAGCTTATTTATCGATGAGCAGTTCTTC. The chain uses TRBV7-2 and TRBJ2-1; D not resolved. Per the germline V gene, CDR1 is SGHTA and CDR2 is FQGNSA. This CDR3 comprises 12 residues. Trimming pared 2 bases from V and 8 bases from J, leaving 7 bases between.

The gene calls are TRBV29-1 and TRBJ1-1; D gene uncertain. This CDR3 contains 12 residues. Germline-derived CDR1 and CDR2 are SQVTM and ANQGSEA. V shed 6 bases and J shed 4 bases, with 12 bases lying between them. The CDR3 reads CSVATWSTEAFF. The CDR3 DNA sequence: TGCAGCGTGGCAACCTGGAGCACTGAAGCTTTCTTT.

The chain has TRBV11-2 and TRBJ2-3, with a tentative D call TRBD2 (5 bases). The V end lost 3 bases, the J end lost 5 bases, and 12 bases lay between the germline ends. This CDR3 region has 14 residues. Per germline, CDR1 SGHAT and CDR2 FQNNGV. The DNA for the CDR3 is TGTGCCAGCAGCTTGGTGGGAGCGCAAGATACGCAGTATTTT. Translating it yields CASSLVGAQDTQYF.